Here is one T cell receptor (beta chain) with its context. These data originate in a study of T cell changes during pregnancy in multiple sclerosis. Data came from immunoSEQ multiplex PCR; TCRdb stores just in-frame clones and leaves some out. The sample carries roughly 90,000 clones, about 94% recorded once. V shed 6 bases and J shed 4 bases, with 10 bases lying between them. Germline V lookup: CDR1 MNHEY, CDR2 SVGAGI. The CDR3 spans 12 residues. The source was peripheral blood, collected in the third trimester of pregnancy. The source is a female donor with multiple sclerosis, enrolled in a pregnancy study. The chain links TRBV6-5 to TRBJ2-7, with a possible D match to TRBD2 (6 bases). The CDR3 loop is CASRGLSYEQYF. In nucleotides, the CDR3 is TGTGCCAGCAGGGGACTTTCTTACGAGCAGTACTTC.